Shown below are 19 T cell receptor beta chains from a single sample sequenced in a study of blood T cell repertoires in COVID-19. Profiling relied on immunoSEQ multiplex PCR, and the TCRdb table lists in-frame clones only, not all of them. The data show hundreds of thousands of clones, roughly 87% seen once. The sample taken for sequencing was peripheral blood. Source of these receptors: a man aged 18 to 29 with COVID-19, enrolled during active disease.

This chain connects TRBV28 to TRBJ2-7; TRBD1 agrees at 7 bases. V trimming: 5 bases; J trimming: 0 bases; junction bases outside the gene matches: 4. The germline CDR1 and CDR2 sequences are MDHEN and SYDVKM. CDR3 length equals 14 residues. The CDR3 DNA reads as TGTGCCAGCAGTCCTGACAGGGTCTCCTACGAGCAGTACTTC. This sequence encodes CASSPDRVSYEQYF.

The rearrangement joins TRBV6-2 or TRBV6-3 to TRBJ1-5; D is ambiguous. Germline V CDR1 and CDR2: MNHEY, SVGEGT. The V end was cut by 0 bases, the J end by 7 bases, with 10 bases between. This CDR3 has 14 amino acids. DNA of the CDR3: TGTGCCAGCAGTTACTCGAAACCCGGGCAGCCCCAGCATTTT. Its protein product is CASSYSKPGQPQHF.

The rearrangement links TRBV11-1 to TRBJ2-2; TRBD2 aligns across 9 bases. The CDR3 extends over 16 amino acids. V lost 7 bases and J lost 4; bases outside the gene matches: 10. CDR1 and CDR2 (germline): SGHAT, FQDESV (reference sequence). CDR3 sequence (DNA): TGTGCCAGCACCTCTAGCGGGGACCCCTCCACCGGGGAGCTGTTTTTT. This codes for CASTSSGDPSTGELFF.

This chain uses TRBV11-3 with TRBJ2-1, with 9 bases aligning to TRBD2. The CDR3 loop spans 13 amino acids. The V gene end was trimmed by 5 bases and the J gene end by 14 bases; junction bases not matched to a gene: 10. Germline V gene data show CDR1 as SGHNT and CDR2 as YENEEA. CDR3 region: CASSQLGGLAEFF. For the CDR3, the DNA is TGTGCCAGCAGCCAACTTGGGGGACTAGCCGAGTTCTTC.

The chain has TRBV18 and TRBJ2-4; TRBD2 is a possible D gene (6 bases). V gave up 6 bases and J gave up 0 bases, with 12 bases separating them. Germline lookup yields CDR1 KGHSH and CDR2 LQKENI. This CDR3 region has 15 residues. CDR3 sequence reads: CASSMGLLAKNIQYF. CDR3 nucleotides: TGTGCCAGCTCGATGGGACTTTTAGCCAAAAACATTCAGTACTTC. Combining the CDR3 with reference TRBV18 and TRBJ2-4 gives the whole variable domain NAGVMQNPRHLVRRRGQEARLRCSPMKGHSHVYWYRQLPEEGLKFMVYLQKENIIDESGMPKERFSAEFPKEGPSILRIQQVVRGDSAAYFCASSMGLLAKNIQYFGAGTRLSVL.

In the case of this clone: The sample holds other DNA sequences that translate to the same CDR3. The V gene is TRBV2, the J gene TRBJ2-5; D perhaps matches TRBD2 (6 bases). CDR3 length equals 13 residues. Germline V gene lookup returns CDR1 SNHLY and CDR2 FYNNEI. With 7 bases removed from V and 2 bases from J, the gap between germline ends came to 11 bases. The CDR3 protein is CASMSSGQETQYF. Here the CDR3 DNA reads TGTGCCAGCATGAGTAGCGGTCAAGAGACCCAGTACTTC.

The chain is built from TRBV6-4 and TRBJ2-1, with D uncertain. The CDR3 is 13 residues long. V lost 0 bases, J lost 9 bases, and 9 bases lay in between. Germline assignment: CDR1 MRHNA and CDR2 SNTAGT. CDR3 sequence reads: CASSDSPSGEQFF. The CDR3 nucleotides read TGTGCCAGCAGTGACTCCCCTTCGGGTGAGCAGTTCTTC.

The V gene is TRBV5-4, the J gene TRBJ2-2, with D possibly TRBD1 on 5 matching bases. Germline V gives CDR1 SGHNT, CDR2 YYREEE (reference sequence). Trimming stripped 2 bases from V and 3 bases from J, with 8 bases between. The CDR3 spans 14 residues. The CDR3 spells CASSFQGHTGELFF. The CDR3 DNA is TGTGCCAGCAGCTTCCAGGGTCACACCGGGGAGCTGTTTTTT.

This clone has just one count. The gene calls are TRBV15 and TRBJ2-1; perhaps TRBD2 as D (7 bases). Germline loops: CDR1 LNHNV, CDR2 YYDKDF (reference sequence). This CDR3 is built from 16 residues. V was pared by 0 bases and J by 2 bases, with 11 bases between. Here the CDR3 reads CATSRDRGAPYNEQFF. CDR3 in DNA: TGTGCCACCAGCAGAGATCGGGGGGCTCCCTACAATGAGCAGTTCTTC.

The chain recombines TRBV12-5 with TRBJ1-4, with D unclear. Germline CDR1 LGHNT, CDR2 FRNRAP. V shed 1 base and J shed 5 bases, with 8 bases lying between them. CDR3 length equals 14 residues. CDR3 sequence: CASGLDRINEKLFF. The CDR3 nucleotides read TGTGCTAGTGGTTTGGACAGAATAAATGAAAAACTGTTTTTT.

The chain is built from TRBV6-6 and TRBJ2-3; D is perhaps TRBD2 (6 bases). Germline lookup yields CDR1 MNHNY and CDR2 SVGAGI (reference sequence). The CDR3 extends over 13 amino acids. The ends were cut back, 2 bases at V and 5 bases at J, with 8 bases in the middle. The CDR3 region is CASSYRAGDTQYF. The CDR3 nucleotides are TGTGCCAGCAGTTACCGAGCGGGAGATACGCAGTATTTT.

The chain couples TRBV7-2 to TRBJ2-3; D is possibly TRBD2 (5 bases). Deletions cut 3 bases from V and 9 bases from J, with 19 bases between. CDR1 SGHTA and CDR2 FQGNSA come from the germline V gene. This CDR3 comprises 15 residues. The CDR3: CASSFGGPPLGTQYF. The CDR3 DNA reads TGTGCCAGCAGCTTCGGCGGGCCCCCTCTAGGGACGCAGTATTTT. The variable domain in full, with the rest retrieved from reference TRBV7-2 and TRBJ2-3, is GAGVSQSPSNKVTEKGKDVELRCDPISGHTALYWYRQSLGQGLEFLIYFQGNSAPDKSGLPSDRFSAERTGGSVSTLTIQRTQQEDSAVYLCASSFGGPPLGTQYFGPGTRLTVL.

The chain employs TRBV15 and TRBJ2-5; 15 positions agree with TRBD2. Germline CDR1 is LNHNV and CDR2 is YYDKDF (reference sequence). This CDR3 comprises 17 residues. The ends lost 5 bases at V and 0 bases at J; junction bases unmatched: 4. CDR3 in DNA: TGTGCCACCAGCGGGGGACTAGCGGGGGGAAACCAAGAGACCCAGTACTTC. The encoded protein is CATSGGLAGGNQETQYF.

The chain employs TRBV12-3 or TRBV12-4 and TRBJ1-2, with TRBD1 matching 8 bases. The CDR3 is made up of 13 amino acids. V was pared by 5 bases and J by 4 bases, with 3 bases of the junction left unmatched. Here the CDR3 reads CASSIQGVYGYTF. DNA for the CDR3: TGTGCCAGCAGTATACAGGGGGTCTATGGCTACACCTTC.

This clone showed up just a few times. The CDR3 coding sequence is TGTGCCAGCAGTCGGCTGGGCAAGAATTCACCCCTCCACTTT. It encodes CASSRLGKNSPLHF. This chain links TRBV6-5 with TRBJ1-6; D call uncertain. CDR1 is MNHEY and CDR2 is SVGAGI in the germline V gene. The CDR3 loop spans 14 amino acids. Deletions cut 5 bases from V and 7 bases from J, with 12 bases between.

A few counts support this clone. The chain employs TRBV2 and TRBJ2-1, with 7 bases fitting TRBD2. The CDR3 consists of 16 residues. Germline CDR1 SNHLY, CDR2 FYNNEI. J lost 4 bases, V lost 4 bases, and 10 bases had no gene match. The CDR3 sequence: CASSGSGGGDYNEQFF. The CDR3 coding sequence is TGTGCCAGCAGTGGAAGTGGCGGGGGAGATTACAATGAGCAGTTCTTC. The whole variable domain, remainder taken from reference TRBV2 and TRBJ2-1, is EPEVTQTPSHQVTQMGQEVILRCVPISNHLYFYWYRQILGQKVEFLVSFYNNEISEKSEIFDDQFSVERPDGSNFTLKIRSTKLEDSAMYFCASSGSGGGDYNEQFFGPGTRLTVL.

The genes are TRBV5-1 and TRBJ2-7; 8 bases map to TRBD1. The germline V gene encodes CDR1 SGHRS and CDR2 YFSETQ. The trim removed 0 bases at V and 2 bases at J, leaving 4 bases unmatched. The CDR3 consists of 15 residues. CDR3 DNA: TGCGCCAGCAGCTTGGGACAGGGGCTAACCTACGAGCAGTACTTC. Residues: CASSLGQGLTYEQYF. The full variable domain, its missing parts supplied by reference TRBV5-1 and TRBJ2-7, is KAGVTQTPRYLIKTRGQQVTLSCSPISGHRSVSWYQQTPGQGLQFLFEYFSETQRNKGNFPGRFSGRQFSNSRSEMNVSTLELGDSALYLCASSLGQGLTYEQYFGPGTRLTVT.

V is TRBV3-1 (or the pseudogene TRBV3-2) and J is TRBJ1-1, with 8 bases aligning to TRBD1. V shed 5 bases, J shed 4 bases, and the junction held 3 bases outside the gene matches. The CDR3 spans 13 residues. Germline V gene data show CDR1 as LGHDT and CDR2 as YNNKEL (reference sequence). This CDR3 reads CASSATGGTEAFF. CDR3 nucleotide sequence: TGTGCCAGCAGCGCTACAGGGGGCACTGAAGCTTTCTTT.

The rearrangement links TRBV5-8 to TRBJ2-1; 9 bases align to TRBD2. J lost 0 bases, V lost 0 bases, and 7 bases had no gene match. The CDR3 length is 18 residues. Per the germline V gene, CDR1 is SGHTS and CDR2 is YDEGEE. The CDR3 DNA reads as TGTGCCAGCAGCTTGGGAAAAGGACTAGCGAGCTCCTACAATGAGCAGTTCTTC. The encoded protein is CASSLGKGLASSYNEQFF.